Each of the 31 T cell receptor beta chains below was sequenced from the same sample in a study of blood T cell repertoires in COVID-19. TCRdb keeps only in-frame clones here, not all; method: immunoSEQ multiplex PCR. The repertoire holds 250,000 to 350,000 clones, with about 85% as singletons. Material: peripheral blood. The source is a human donor with COVID-19, enrolled during active disease. The donor label of this sample is uncertain.

This clone was detected only once. J is TRBJ1-4 and V is TRBV3-1 (or the pseudogene TRBV3-2); no reliable D call. V was cut by 0 bases and J by 7 bases, with 6 bases left in between. The V gene's germline CDR1 is LGHDT and CDR2 YNNKEL (reference sequence). The CDR3 is made up of 13 amino acids. The CDR3 region has the DNA TGTGCCAGCAGCCAAGATATTCGTGAAAAACTGTTTTTT. It translates to CASSQDIREKLFF.

Here the CDR3 reads CASSLPGYQETQYF. CDR3 nucleotides: TGTGCCAGCAGCCTGCCAGGCTACCAAGAGACCCAGTACTTC. The chain recombines TRBV7-2 with TRBJ2-5; D unclear. The germline gives CDR1 SGHTA, CDR2 FQGNSA. The CDR3 extends over 14 amino acids. Trimming removed 5 bases from V and 0 bases from J, with 10 bases in between.

The chain is built from TRBV12-5 and TRBJ2-3; a weak D match, TRBD2 (6 bases). The ends were cut back, 3 bases at V and 2 bases at J, with 12 bases in the middle. The CDR3 has 15 amino acids. CDR1 and CDR2 from the germline V gene are LGHNT and FRNRAP. The CDR3 DNA is TGTGCTAGTGGTTTCGTAGCGGAAATCACAGATACGCAGTATTTT. Translation: CASGFVAEITDTQYF.

The J gene is TRBJ2-5, the V gene TRBV11-2; TRBD2 might be the D (6 bases). Trimming pared 4 bases from V and 3 bases from J, leaving 9 bases between. This CDR3 region has 13 residues. Germline V gives CDR1 SGHAT, CDR2 FQNNGV. The CDR3 DNA reads as TGTGCCAGCAGCTGGACGGGGGAAGAGACCCAGTACTTC. This codes for CASSWTGEETQYF.

The chain is built from TRBV5-1 and TRBJ1-1; 10 bases fit TRBD1. V gave up 3 bases and J gave up 4 bases; unmatched junction bases: 6. CDR1 SGHRS and CDR2 YFSETQ come from the germline V gene. The CDR3 contains 15 residues. The CDR3 region has the DNA TGCGCCAGCAGCTGGGACAGGGGTGAGGGCACTGAAGCTTTCTTT. Amino acids: CASSWDRGEGTEAFF.

The gene calls are TRBV11-3 and TRBJ2-1, with 7 nucleotides matching TRBD2. In germline, CDR1 is SGHNT, CDR2 YENEEA. Trimming at V came to 4 bases and at J to 7 bases, leaving 10 bases not matched to a gene. The CDR3 totals 15 residues. This CDR3 is CASSSYSGSNNEQFF. The DNA for the CDR3 is TGTGCCAGCAGCTCGTATAGCGGGTCGAATAATGAGCAGTTCTTC. The complete variable domain, with remaining parts taken from reference TRBV11-3 and TRBJ2-1, reads EAGVVQSPRYKIIEKKQPVAFWCNPISGHNTLYWYLQNLGQGPELLIRYENEEAVDDSQLPKDRFSAERLKGVDSTLKIQPAELGDSAVYLCASSSYSGSNNEQFFGPGTRLTVL.

This clone was detected once. The chain uses TRBV6-6 and TRBJ2-7; the D gene is possibly TRBD2 (6 bases). Germline V gene data show CDR1 as MNHNY and CDR2 as SVGAGI (reference sequence). The CDR3 is 12 amino acids. V was cut by 2 bases and J by 5 bases, with 7 bases left in between. Written as DNA, the CDR3 is TGTGCCAGCAGTTACGCGGGGAACGAGCAGTACTTC. Translated: CASSYAGNEQYF.

V is TRBV11-3 and J is TRBJ2-1; TRBD2 matches at 7 bases. CDR1 and CDR2 from the germline V gene are SGHNT and YENEEA. The V and J ends lost 5 bases and 4 bases, in that order; junction bases with no gene match: 8. This CDR3 is built from 15 residues. The CDR3: CASSQRAGEYNEQFF. CDR3 sequence (DNA): TGTGCCAGCAGCCAACGGGCGGGAGAATACAATGAGCAGTTCTTC.

This clone was seen only once. This chain joins TRBV10-3 and TRBJ1-1, with D tentatively TRBD1 (6 bases). The V end lost 5 bases, the J end lost 1 base, and 11 bases lay between the germline ends. Germline values: CDR1 ENHRY, CDR2 SYGVKD. The CDR3 totals 14 residues. CDR3 protein: CAISSGDQNTEAFF. The CDR3 nucleotides read TGTGCCATCAGTTCAGGGGACCAGAACACTGAAGCTTTCTTT.

For the CDR3, the DNA is TGTGCCAGCAGCCCGAGGGGGTACACTGAAGCTTTCTTT. Translated: CASSPRGYTEAFF. The V and J genes are TRBV3-1 (or the pseudogene TRBV3-2) and TRBJ1-1; D is perhaps TRBD1 (6 bases). The CDR3 loop spans 13 amino acids. CDR1 is LGHDT, CDR2 YNNKEL, per germline (reference sequence). V gave up 4 bases and J gave up 3 bases, with 9 bases separating them.

This chain links TRBV11-2 with TRBJ1-3; the D is unclear. Germline V lookup: CDR1 SGHAT, CDR2 FQNNGV. The CDR3 contains 14 residues. V lost 5 bases and J lost 0, with 8 bases in between. CDR3 residues: CASSPLSSGNTIYF. The DNA of the CDR3 is TGTGCCAGCAGCCCCTTGAGCTCTGGAAACACCATATATTTT. The full variable domain, completed using reference TRBV11-2 and TRBJ1-3, is EAGVAQSPRYKIIEKRQSVAFWCNPISGHATLYWYQQILGQGPKLLIQFQNNGVVDDSQLPKDRFSAERLKGVDSTLKIQPAKLEDSAVYLCASSPLSSGNTIYFGEGSWLTVV.

This clone was recorded only once. This chain uses TRBV9 with TRBJ2-7; the match to TRBD2 covers 12 bases. This CDR3 has 20 residues. V shed 0 bases and J 2 bases; nucleotides not matched to a gene: 15. Germline loops: CDR1 SGDLS, CDR2 YYNGEE. The CDR3 DNA follows: TGTGCCAGCAGCGTAGGATGGTCTAGCGGGAGGGACGTTGGGCCCTACGAGCAGTACTTC. Amino acids: CASSVGWSSGRDVGPYEQYF.

V and J are TRBV4-1 and TRBJ1-6, with TRBD1 matching over 7 bases. The ends lost 4 bases at V and 5 bases at J; junction bases unmatched: 2. Germline values: CDR1 MGHRA, CDR2 YSYEKL. The CDR3 spans 14 residues. As DNA, the CDR3 is TGCGCCAGCAGCCGGGACAGTAATAATTCACCCCTCCACTTT. Its translation is CASSRDSNNSPLHF.

This clone was recorded once. This chain connects TRBV6-5 to TRBJ1-2; D is undetermined. Trimming left V 0 bases short and J 8 bases short, with 10 bases between. CDR1 and CDR2 from the germline V gene are MNHEY and SVGAGI. The CDR3 loop spans 13 amino acids. This chain's CDR3 is CASSYSLGGGYTF. The DNA for the CDR3 is TGTGCCAGCAGTTACTCTCTTGGCGGGGGCTACACCTTC.

The chain has TRBV30 and TRBJ2-1; no firm D call. The CDR3 length is 14 residues. Between the trimmed V and J ends, which lost 3 bases and 4 bases, there was a span of 13 bases. The germline V gene has CDR1 GTSNPN and CDR2 SVGIG (reference sequence). In nucleotides, the CDR3 is TGTGCCTGGAGGACACTTACTCATTACAATGAGCAGTTCTTC. As protein: CAWRTLTHYNEQFF. The entire variable domain, with the rest obtained from reference TRBV30 and TRBJ2-1, is as follows: SQTIHQWPATLVQPVGSPLSLECTVEGTSNPNLYWYRQAAGRGLQLLFYSVGIGQISSEVPQNLSASRPQDRQFILSSKKLLLSDSGFYLCAWRTLTHYNEQFFGPGTRLTVL.

V usage is TRBV12-3 or TRBV12-4 and J usage is TRBJ1-2; 8 nucleotides match TRBD1. Trimming took 6 bases from V and 7 from J; bases not matched to a gene: 4. This CDR3 has 12 residues. The CDR3 nucleotides read TGTGCCAGCAGCCCAGGGGGCGGTGGCTACACCTTC. Amino acid sequence: CASSPGGGGYTF.

The chain carries TRBV24-1 and TRBJ1-2; unclear D gene. CDR3 length equals 10 residues. Trimming cost V 9 bases and J 6 bases, with 7 bases left between them. The germline V gene encodes CDR1 KGHDR and CDR2 SFDVKD. The CDR3 region has the DNA TGTGCCACCTCCCGTCATGGCTACACCTTC. Protein sequence: CATSRHGYTF.

The CDR3 spells CASSDSGRSGENYNEQFF. The CDR3 bases are TGTGCCAGCAGTGACTCAGGACGTAGCGGGGAAAACTACAATGAGCAGTTCTTC. The rearrangement links TRBV6-4 to TRBJ2-1, with TRBD2 identical over 8 bases. With V trimmed by 0 bases and J by 3 bases, 10 bases remained unmatched. CDR1 and CDR2 from the germline V gene are MRHNA and SNTAGT. The CDR3 sequence is 18 residues long.

V is TRBV5-1 and J is TRBJ2-5; 7 bases agree with TRBD2. Germline CDR1 and CDR2: SGHRS and YFSETQ. There are 15 residues in the CDR3. Trimming took 4 bases from V and 5 from J; bases not matched to a gene: 11. In DNA form, the CDR3 reads TGCGCCAGCAGCGATGGACTAGGTTTTTGGGAGACCCAGTACTTC. Encoded protein: CASSDGLGFWETQYF. Supplemented by reference TRBV5-1 and TRBJ2-5, the full variable domain reads KAGVTQTPRYLIKTRGQQVTLSCSPISGHRSVSWYQQTPGQGLQFLFEYFSETQRNKGNFPGRFSGRQFSNSRSEMNVSTLELGDSALYLCASSDGLGFWETQYFGPGTRLLVL.

The chain links TRBV30 to TRBJ2-5, with a weak D call TRBD2 (5 bases). Germline-derived CDR1 and CDR2 are GTSNPN and SVGIG (reference sequence). The CDR3 covers 16 residues. The V end was cut by 4 bases, the J end by 1 base, with 19 bases between. CDR3 loop: CAWNFFGQLAQETQYF. CDR3 in DNA: TGTGCCTGGAACTTTTTTGGGCAGCTAGCCCAAGAGACCCAGTACTTC.

The rearrangement uses TRBV5-1 and TRBJ2-3, with a weak D call TRBD1 (5 bases). In germline, CDR1 is SGHRS, CDR2 YFSETQ. The CDR3 is made up of 14 amino acids. V lost 4 bases and J 0 bases, leaving 9 bases between the germline ends. The DNA for the CDR3 is TGCGCCAGCAGCGCCCGGACAAGCACAGATACGCAGTATTTT. Translated, it gives CASSARTSTDTQYF.

This clone has a handful of counts. The chain carries TRBV5-4 and TRBJ1-3, with D possibly matching TRBD1 (6 bases). The CDR3 length is 15 residues. The germline V gene encodes CDR1 SGHNT and CDR2 YYREEE (reference sequence). Trimming pared 3 bases from V and 0 bases from J, leaving 10 bases between. CDR3 sequence (DNA): TGTGCCAGCAGCTGGGGACATAGCTCTGGAAACACCATATATTTT. Protein sequence: CASSWGHSSGNTIYF.

This chain connects TRBV28 to TRBJ2-6; the D is unclear. The germline gives CDR1 MDHEN, CDR2 SYDVKM. The CDR3 runs 16 residues. Between the trimmed V and J ends, which lost 3 bases and 3 bases, there was a span of 12 bases. CDR3 in amino acids: CASSLIASVGANVLTF. The CDR3 DNA reads TGTGCCAGCAGTTTGATTGCCTCGGTTGGGGCCAACGTCCTGACTTTC. Using reference TRBV28 and TRBJ2-6 for the parts outside the CDR3, the full variable domain is DVKVTQSSRYLVKRTGEKVFLECVQDMDHENMFWYRQDPGLGLRLIYFSYDVKMKEKGDIPEGYSVSREKKERFSLILESASTNQTSMYLCASSLIASVGANVLTFGAGSRLTVL.

In this sample, this clone turned up a few times. The chain employs TRBV3-1 (or the pseudogene TRBV3-2) and TRBJ2-1; maybe TRBD1 (6 bases). Deletions cut 1 base from V and 1 base from J, with 17 bases between. This CDR3 region has 18 residues. Germline CDR1 LGHDT, CDR2 YNNKEL (reference sequence). For the CDR3, the DNA is TGTGCCAGCAGCCAAGGGGGGCTAGAGTGGTCGTCCTACAATGAGCAGTTCTTC. This codes for CASSQGGLEWSSYNEQFF.

The chain joins TRBV6-5 to TRBJ1-2; TRBD1 matches at 8 bases. The CDR3 is 14 residues long. Per germline, CDR1 MNHEY and CDR2 SVGAGI. V lost 5 bases to trimming and J lost 4 bases; unmatched junction nucleotides: 6. The CDR3 protein is CASSPPTGAYGYTF. The CDR3 DNA follows: TGTGCCAGCAGTCCACCGACAGGGGCCTATGGCTACACCTTC.

V and J are TRBV23-1 and TRBJ1-1, with D perhaps TRBD1 (5 bases). TRBV23-1 is an ORF for which the function is uncertain. V was clipped by 3 bases and J by 1 base, with 15 bases between them. This CDR3 has 16 residues. The CDR3 nucleotides are TGCGCCAGCAGTCACCCTCCTCGCAGGGCGAACACTGAAGCTTTCTTT. It encodes CASSHPPRRANTEAFF.

This chain uses TRBV2 with TRBJ2-5; 9 positions agree with TRBD1. Germline trimming cut 3 bases from V and 3 bases from J; bases unmatched to any gene: 8. There are 16 residues in the CDR3. CDR1 SNHLY and CDR2 FYNNEI come from the germline V gene. This chain's CDR3 is CASSDRQGGGEETQYF. CDR3 coding DNA: TGTGCCAGCAGTGACCGACAGGGGGGAGGCGAAGAGACCCAGTACTTC. Based on the CDR3 plus reference TRBV2 and TRBJ2-5, the full variable domain is EPEVTQTPSHQVTQMGQEVILRCVPISNHLYFYWYRQILGQKVEFLVSFYNNEISEKSEIFDDQFSVERPDGSNFTLKIRSTKLEDSAMYFCASSDRQGGGEETQYFGPGTRLLVL.

This sequence joins TRBV20-1 and TRBJ2-7, with 9 bases identical to TRBD1. The CDR3 contains 13 residues. V shed 3 bases and J 6 bases; nucleotides not matched to a gene: 6. From germline, CDR1 is DFQATT and CDR2 SNEGSKA (reference sequence). The CDR3 DNA follows: TGCAGTGCTAGTGGGACAGGGTATCGCGAGCAGTACTTC. It encodes CSASGTGYREQYF.

This sequence joins TRBV9 and TRBJ2-1; D remains unclear. V dropped 0 bases and J dropped 0 bases, with 7 bases sitting between them. The germline V gene has CDR1 SGDLS and CDR2 YYNGEE. The CDR3 has 15 amino acids. The CDR3 region is CASSVEPPSYNEQFF. The CDR3 coding sequence is TGTGCCAGCAGCGTAGAGCCGCCCTCCTACAATGAGCAGTTCTTC.

This clone was recorded a few times. The chain carries TRBV30 and TRBJ2-2, with a tentative D call TRBD2 (5 bases). Germline-derived CDR1 and CDR2 are GTSNPN and SVGIG (reference sequence). V was trimmed by 7 bases and J by 5 bases, leaving 17 bases between them. The CDR3 length is 14 residues. This CDR3 is CAFTRRSTTGELFF. The DNA of the CDR3 is TGTGCCTTTACTAGAAGATCGACGACCGGGGAGCTGTTTTTT. The full variable domain, its missing parts supplied by reference TRBV30 and TRBJ2-2, is SQTIHQWPATLVQPVGSPLSLECTVEGTSNPNLYWYRQAAGRGLQLLFYSVGIGQISSEVPQNLSASRPQDRQFILSSKKLLLSDSGFYLCAFTRRSTTGELFFGEGSRLTVL.

The chain couples TRBV12-3 or TRBV12-4 to TRBJ2-7, with TRBD2 matching over 9 bases. The CDR3 covers 13 residues. Trimming took 10 bases from V and 7 from J; bases not matched to a gene: 11. CDR3 DNA: TGTGCCATCATAGCGGGAGCTCCGTGGGAGCAGTACTTC. As protein: CAIIAGAPWEQYF.